Below are 10 T cell receptor beta chains sequenced from a single sample in a study of metastatic and nonmetastatic thyroid tumors. With MiXCR, TCRdb reprocessed the PCR reads. The table has 45,000 to 65,000 clones, roughly 20% seen once. Nobody among the patients had been given any treatment before thyroid surgery. Sequencing was done on a sample of blood. These receptors were obtained from a female donor with papillary thyroid cancer or a benign thyroid nodule (not recorded which). Some clones in this sample may be carry-over from other donors' samples.

This clone was seen repeatedly, ten times or more. The chain recombines TRBV7-3 with TRBJ2-7; TRBD1 aligns across 9 bases. The CDR3 spans 15 residues. Germline lookup yields CDR1 SGHTA and CDR2 FQGTGA. The junction had 6 bases not matched to a gene; V was cut back by 5 bases and J by 1 base. The CDR3 nucleotides are TGTGCCAGCAGCCCCTCTGGACAGGGGTCCTACGAGCAGTACTTC. It specifies CASSPSGQGSYEQYF.

The chain has TRBV12-3 or TRBV12-4 and TRBJ2-3, with D perhaps matching TRBD1 or TRBD2 (5 bases each). The CDR3 is made up of 19 amino acids. Trimming removed 3 bases at V and 6 bases at J, with 28 bases between. CDR3 coding DNA: TGTGCCAGCAGTTTGGGGCGGCTAGCTAAAACCGGTAGCGTGGATACGCAGTATTTT. Its translation: CASSLGRLAKTGSVDTQYF.

This clone was found a few times. A much larger clone differs from this one at a single base, so this may be a read error. Other DNA sequences in the same sample also yield this CDR3. This chain connects TRBV7-9 to TRBJ1-1; no clear D gene. Deletions cut 4 bases from V and 8 bases from J, with 17 bases between. Germline lookup yields CDR1 SEHNR and CDR2 FQNEAQ (reference sequence). The CDR3 extends over 14 amino acids. CDR3: CASSWGQSSKEAFF. CDR3 sequence (DNA): TGTGCCAGCAGCTGGGGTCAATCTTCGAAGGAAGCTTTCTTT.

To note about this clone: Germline and junction disagree at one end, which may indicate a read error. J is TRBJ2-5 and V is TRBV3-1; 10 nucleotides match TRBD2. Germline V gene lookup returns CDR1 LGHDT and CDR2 YNNKEL (reference sequence). CDR3 length equals 15 residues. The CDR3 here is CASIHLAGVWETHYF. CDR3 in DNA: TGTGCCAGCATCCACCTAGCGGGAGTATGGGAGACCCATTACTTC.

This clone was counted ten times or more. The chain is built from TRBV10-3 and TRBJ2-7; TRBD2 agrees at 9 bases. Germline-derived CDR1 and CDR2 are ENHRY and SYGVKD. J lost 0 bases, V lost 4 bases, and 1 base had no gene match. The CDR3 extends over 14 amino acids. CDR3 region: CAISGTSDSYEQYF. For the CDR3, the DNA is TGTGCCATCAGTGGGACTAGCGACTCCTACGAGCAGTACTTC.

This clone occurred many times. The chain joins TRBV4-1 to TRBJ2-3; D perhaps matches TRBD2 (6 bases). This CDR3 comprises 15 residues. V lost 5 bases, J lost 2 bases, and 14 bases lay in between. CDR1 and CDR2 from the germline V gene are MGHRA and YSYEKL. CDR3 DNA sequence: TGCGCCAGCAGCTCCCCCTTAGCGGTCACAGATACGCAGTATTTT. As protein: CASSSPLAVTDTQYF.

In its sample, this clone was seen many times. The chain joins TRBV2 to TRBJ2-5; no firm D call. Germline assignment: CDR1 SNHLY and CDR2 FYNNEI. The CDR3 is 13 amino acids. Trimming removed 8 bases from V and 2 bases from J, with 12 bases in between. Written as DNA, the CDR3 is TGTGCCAGCGGTGGCAACTCACAAGAGACCCAGTACTTC. Translated: CASGGNSQETQYF.

This clone appeared many times. CDR3: CASSLRQGNYGYTF. The DNA of the CDR3 is TGTGCCAGCAGTCTCCGACAGGGAAACTATGGCTACACCTTC. This chain uses TRBV12-3 or TRBV12-4 with TRBJ1-2; 7 bases map to TRBD1. This CDR3 region has 14 residues. V lost 5 bases to trimming and J lost 2 bases; unmatched junction nucleotides: 5.

This clone came up many times. The chain is built from TRBV20-1 and TRBJ1-3; 8 positions agree with TRBD1. CDR3 length: 15 amino acids. The J segment lost 0 bases and the V segment lost 5 bases, leaving 6 bases of the junction unmatched. CDR1 is DFQATT and CDR2 is SNEGSKA in the germline V gene (reference sequence). CDR3 DNA: TGCAGTGCTTCCTCCGGGACAGGCTCTGGAAACACCATATATTTT. Encoded protein: CSASSGTGSGNTIYF.

The rearrangement uses TRBV6-2 or TRBV6-3 and TRBJ2-2; TRBD2 aligns across 13 bases. The V segment lost 5 bases and the J segment 6 bases; nucleotides outside the gene matches: 18. In germline, CDR1 is MNHEY, CDR2 SVGEGT. The CDR3 covers 20 residues. The CDR3 DNA follows: TGTGCCAGCAGTAGATTGACTAGCGGGAGGAGGGGGGATTTGTCCGGGGAGCTGTTTTTT. This gives the protein CASSRLTSGRRGDLSGELFF.